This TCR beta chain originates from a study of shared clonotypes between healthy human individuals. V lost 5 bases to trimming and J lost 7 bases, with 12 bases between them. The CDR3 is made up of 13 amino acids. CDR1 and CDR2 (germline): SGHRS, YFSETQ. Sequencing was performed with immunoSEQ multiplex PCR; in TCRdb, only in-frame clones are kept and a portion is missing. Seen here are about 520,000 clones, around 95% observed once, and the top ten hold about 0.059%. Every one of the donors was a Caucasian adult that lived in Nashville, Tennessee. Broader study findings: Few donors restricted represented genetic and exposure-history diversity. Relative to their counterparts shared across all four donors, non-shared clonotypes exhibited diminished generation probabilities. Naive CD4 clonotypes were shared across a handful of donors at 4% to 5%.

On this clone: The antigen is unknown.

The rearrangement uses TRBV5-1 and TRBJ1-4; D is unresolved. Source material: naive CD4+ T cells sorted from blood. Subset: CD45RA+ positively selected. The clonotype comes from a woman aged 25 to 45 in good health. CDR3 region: CASSSDGGEKLFF. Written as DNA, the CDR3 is TGCGCCAGCAGTTCCGACGGCGGTGAAAAACTGTTTTTT.